A single sample is the source of the 28 T cell receptor beta chains below, sequenced in a study of CD8+ T cells in alopecia areata. Extracted from the samples, RNA was reverse transcribed into cDNA to serve as the sequencing template. TCRdb keeps only in-frame clones here, not all; method: immunoSEQ multiplex PCR. Of approximately 170,000 clones listed, around 60% are singletons. Treatment reported: oral pan-JAK inhibitor, 5-10 mg twice daily. The source material was CD4+ T cells sorted from blood, sampled at week 4, from a patient treated with tofacitinib. Receptors originate from a human donor with alopecia areata.

This clone has only one observation. This rearrangement joins TRBV30 to TRBJ2-1; D gene unclear. The CDR3 length is 12 residues. Germline CDR1 is GTSNPN and CDR2 is SVGIG (reference sequence). Trimming removed 5 bases from V and 7 bases from J, with 12 bases in between. The chain's CDR3 is CAWGRQLNEQFF. DNA for the CDR3: TGTGCCTGGGGCCGTCAGTTAAATGAGCAGTTCTTC.

This clone turned up a few times. The CDR3 DNA reads TGCGCCAGCAGTCGCGAGTCCGGGACAGTCTACGAGCAGTACTTC. This translates into CASSRESGTVYEQYF. The V call is TRBV23-1, the J call TRBJ2-7; 7 bases are shared with TRBD1. Being an ORF, TRBV23-1 has a function that is uncertain. This CDR3 contains 15 residues. V shed 4 bases and J 3 bases; nucleotides not matched to a gene: 9.

The V gene is TRBV15, the J gene TRBJ2-1; TRBD1 aligns across 8 bases. The CDR3 consists of 15 residues. Germline CDR1 and CDR2: LNHNV and YYDKDF (reference sequence). J was trimmed by 5 bases and V by 5 bases; bases with no gene match: 8. The CDR3 protein is CATSLGQGRDNEQFF. Here the CDR3 DNA reads TGTGCCACCAGCCTCGGACAGGGCAGGGACAATGAGCAGTTCTTC.

The chain uses TRBV7-9 and TRBJ1-4, with D unresolved. The CDR3 is 12 residues long. Trimming removed 6 bases from V and 9 bases from J, with 11 bases in between. The germline CDR1 and CDR2 sequences are SEHNR and FQNEAQ (reference sequence). The CDR3 DNA reads TGTGCCAGCAGGCCGGGAACTCAAAAACTGTTTTTT. It codes for CASRPGTQKLFF.

The chain recombines TRBV27 with TRBJ1-1; possibly TRBD1 for D (5 bases). V dropped 0 bases and J dropped 7 bases, with 12 bases sitting between them. In germline, CDR1 is MNHEY, CDR2 SMNVEV (reference sequence). There are 14 residues in the CDR3. CDR3 sequence (DNA): TGTGCCAGCAGTTTATCGCCAGGGCTTAGTGAAGCTTTCTTT. Residues: CASSLSPGLSEAFF.

The CDR3 loop is CAIRGPTEAFF. In DNA form, the CDR3 reads TGTGCCATCAGGGGGCCAACTGAAGCTTTCTTT. The gene calls are TRBV10-3 and TRBJ1-1; D possibly corresponds to TRBD1 (5 bases). Germline V gene sequence: CDR1 ENHRY, CDR2 SYGVKD. This CDR3 is built from 11 residues. V shed 6 bases and J shed 5 bases, with 7 bases lying between them.

The rearrangement joins TRBV7-8 to TRBJ2-7, with D uncertain. There are 13 residues in the CDR3. V lost 7 bases and J 7 bases, leaving 17 bases between the germline ends. The germline gives CDR1 SGHVS, CDR2 FQNEAQ. The CDR3 sequence: CASTAFGVGEQYF. In DNA form, the CDR3 reads TGTGCCAGCACCGCCTTTGGGGTCGGTGAGCAGTACTTC.

V gene TRBV29-1 combines with J gene TRBJ2-7, with 7 positions matching TRBD2. With 6 bases clipped from V and 6 bases from J, the junction kept 11 bases outside the gene matches. This CDR3 region has 13 residues. Germline V gene lookup returns CDR1 SQVTM and CDR2 ANQGSEA. CDR3 residues: CSVVTSRWGEQYF. In DNA form, the CDR3 reads TGCAGCGTCGTGACTAGCCGGTGGGGCGAGCAGTACTTC.

V is TRBV4-1 and J is TRBJ1-2; D remains ambiguous. V was pared by 1 base and J by 4 bases, with 10 bases between. The length of the CDR3 is 14 residues. Germline V gives CDR1 MGHRA, CDR2 YSYEKL. The CDR3 DNA reads as TGCGCCAGCAGCCAAGGTTCACAGATCTATGGCTACACCTTC. The encoded protein is CASSQGSQIYGYTF.

This clone has just a few counts. The chain is built from TRBV29-1 and TRBJ2-3, with D possibly TRBD1 on 6 matching bases. This CDR3 contains 16 residues. V lost 3 bases, J lost 7 bases, and 23 bases lay in between. The germline V gene has CDR1 SQVTM and CDR2 ANQGSEA. As DNA, the CDR3 is TGCAGCGTTGAGGGCTATAGGACAGCCCAGGGAAATACGCAGTATTTT. Amino acid sequence: CSVEGYRTAQGNTQYF.

The chain joins TRBV18 to TRBJ2-5, with TRBD2 matching over 10 bases. The CDR3 has 15 amino acids. Germline-derived CDR1 and CDR2 are KGHSH and LQKENI. Trimming cost V 2 bases and J 2 bases; bases outside gene matches: 2. The CDR3 region is CASSPTSGAQETQYF. CDR3 bases: TGTGCCAGCTCACCAACTAGCGGGGCTCAAGAGACCCAGTACTTC. The full variable domain, completed using reference TRBV18 and TRBJ2-5, is NAGVMQNPRHLVRRRGQEARLRCSPMKGHSHVYWYRQLPEEGLKFMVYLQKENIIDESGMPKERFSAEFPKEGPSILRIQQVVRGDSAAYFCASSPTSGAQETQYFGPGTRLLVL.

The rearrangement joins TRBV28 to TRBJ1-2; the D is unclear. V lost 3 bases to trimming and J lost 2 bases, with 7 bases between them. Per germline, CDR1 MDHEN and CDR2 SYDVKM. This CDR3 spans 13 amino acids. The CDR3 DNA is TGTGCCAGCAGTTTGGCCGGAAACTATGGCTACACCTTC. It codes for CASSLAGNYGYTF.

This chain uses TRBV4-1 with TRBJ1-2; D is uncertain. Germline-derived CDR1 and CDR2 are MGHRA and YSYEKL. The ends were cut back, 4 bases at V and 2 bases at J, with 11 bases in the middle. The CDR3 sequence is 14 residues long. CDR3 DNA: TGCGCCAGCAGCCTCTACGGGAACAACTATGGCTACACCTTC. Protein sequence: CASSLYGNNYGYTF.

This clone was observed a handful of times. The chain links TRBV2 to TRBJ2-2; D is possibly TRBD2 (6 bases). V gave up 9 bases and J gave up 3 bases, with 11 bases separating them. Germline values: CDR1 SNHLY, CDR2 FYNNEI. The length of the CDR3 is 13 residues. The CDR3 sequence: CASTWGDTGELFF. The CDR3 coding sequence is TGTGCCAGTACATGGGGGGACACCGGGGAGCTGTTTTTT.

The V and J genes are TRBV18 and TRBJ2-6; D assignment may be TRBD1 or TRBD2 (5 bases each). This CDR3 has 18 amino acids. CDR1 is KGHSH and CDR2 is LQKENI in the germline V gene. V was shortened by 2 bases and J by 3 bases, with 17 bases between the two germline ends. The CDR3 bases are TGTGCCAGCTCACCAAGGATGCGGCAGGGAGATGGGGCCAACGTCCTGACTTTC. Encoded protein: CASSPRMRQGDGANVLTF.

The V gene is TRBV29-1, the J gene TRBJ1-2; tentative D call: TRBD1 (5 bases). The V gene's germline CDR1 is SQVTM and CDR2 ANQGSEA. The CDR3 covers 15 residues. The V and J ends lost 2 bases and 8 bases respectively, with 21 bases between them. The CDR3 region is CSVEQGNVVVGGYTF. CDR3 in DNA: TGCAGCGTTGAACAGGGAAATGTCGTCGTGGGCGGCTACACCTTC.

This clone was detected only a few times. The chain recombines TRBV6-5 with TRBJ2-7; D call uncertain. V lost 5 bases and J lost 6, with 11 bases in between. Germline V gives CDR1 MNHEY, CDR2 SVGAGI. The CDR3 is made up of 12 amino acids. The CDR3 nucleotides read TGTGCCAGCAGTAATCTATTTGGCGAGCAGTACTTC. Its translation is CASSNLFGEQYF.

The chain combines TRBV4-2 with TRBJ1-2, with TRBD1 matching 11 bases. Trimming took 0 bases from V and 4 from J; bases not matched to a gene: 4. Germline V gene lookup returns CDR1 LGHNA and CDR2 YNFKEQ. The CDR3 contains 16 residues. This CDR3 reads CASSQDGDRGIYGYTF. DNA for the CDR3: TGTGCCAGCAGCCAAGATGGGGACAGGGGGATCTATGGCTACACCTTC.

The V gene is TRBV28, the J gene TRBJ1-5; a possible D gene is TRBD1 (6 bases). Germline values: CDR1 MDHEN, CDR2 SYDVKM. The V end lost 8 bases, the J end lost 2 bases, and 16 bases lay between the germline ends. The CDR3 loop spans 15 amino acids. Here the CDR3 DNA reads TGTGCCAGCGGGTACCGGGACACGGGCAATCAGCCCCAGCATTTT. Translated: CASGYRDTGNQPQHF.

The chain carries TRBV5-1 and TRBJ2-7, with D possibly being TRBD2 (5 bases). V was trimmed by 3 bases and J by 4 bases, leaving 14 bases between them. The CDR3 contains 14 residues. Per the germline V gene, CDR1 is SGHRS and CDR2 is YFSETQ. The CDR3 reads CASSYDGGSYEQYF. The CDR3 DNA sequence: TGCGCCAGCAGCTACGACGGAGGATCTTACGAGCAGTACTTC.

This chain joins TRBV30 and TRBJ2-5; 10 bases match TRBD1. Germline V lookup: CDR1 GTSNPN, CDR2 SVGIG (reference sequence). The J segment lost 5 bases and the V segment lost 6 bases, leaving 3 bases of the junction unmatched. This CDR3 comprises 12 residues. CDR3 nucleotides: TGTGCCTGCGACAGGGGGCTGGAGACCCAGTACTTC. Residues: CACDRGLETQYF.

This clone was picked up a small number of times. The rearrangement joins TRBV7-9 to TRBJ2-5; D is uncertain. The length of the CDR3 is 9 residues. From germline, CDR1 is SEHNR and CDR2 FQNEAQ (reference sequence). V dropped 7 bases and J dropped 7 bases, with 4 bases sitting between them. CDR3 amino acids: CASKRTQYF. The CDR3 bases are TGTGCCAGCAAGCGGACCCAGTACTTC.

This chain links TRBV29-1 with TRBJ2-3, with unresolved D. The ends were cut back, 4 bases at V and 2 bases at J, with 4 bases in the middle. The CDR3 has 11 residues. CDR1 and CDR2 from the germline V gene are SQVTM and ANQGSEA. The CDR3 loop reads CSVGVTDTQYF. As DNA, the CDR3 is TGCAGCGTTGGGGTCACAGATACGCAGTATTTT.

J is TRBJ1-2 and V is TRBV27; D gene ambiguous. The V end lost 4 bases, the J end lost 1 base, and 7 bases lay between the germline ends. Germline V gene sequence: CDR1 MNHEY, CDR2 SMNVEV (reference sequence). CDR3 size: 13 residues. CDR3 residues: CASSSRVNYGYTF. The CDR3 DNA reads as TGTGCCAGCAGTTCAAGGGTTAACTATGGCTACACCTTC.

This clone was seen only a few times. The CDR3 nucleotides read TGTGCCAGCAGTCGACAGGAGACGGGTGGCTACACCTTC. Translation gives CASSRQETGGYTF. The rearrangement links TRBV2 to TRBJ1-2; weak D call: TRBD1 (6 bases). Trimming left V 5 bases short and J 7 bases short, with 14 bases between. This CDR3 spans 13 amino acids. The germline V gene has CDR1 SNHLY and CDR2 FYNNEI. Complete variable domain (other parts from reference TRBV2 and TRBJ1-2): EPEVTQTPSHQVTQMGQEVILRCVPISNHLYFYWYRQILGQKVEFLVSFYNNEISEKSEIFDDQFSVERPDGSNFTLKIRSTKLEDSAMYFCASSRQETGGYTFGSGTRLTVV.

The rearrangement uses TRBV30 and TRBJ2-2; D is undetermined. CDR1 is GTSNPN, CDR2 SVGIG, per germline (reference sequence). This CDR3 has 14 amino acids. The V end was cut by 2 bases, the J end by 4 bases, with 11 bases between. The CDR3 spells CAWSSLETTGELFF. CDR3 DNA sequence: TGTGCCTGGAGTTCGTTGGAGACCACCGGGGAGCTGTTTTTT.

The chain couples TRBV10-3 to TRBJ1-5; 9 positions agree with TRBD1. Germline V gene data show CDR1 as ENHRY and CDR2 as SYGVKD. This CDR3 contains 15 residues. The ends lost 5 bases at V and 7 bases at J; junction bases unmatched: 9. CDR3 loop: CAISSLTGGGQPQHF. CDR3 coding DNA: TGTGCCATCAGTTCTCTTACAGGGGGCGGACAGCCCCAGCATTTT.

The rearrangement joins TRBV18 to TRBJ1-5; D is undetermined. The CDR3 covers 15 residues. V lost 3 bases and J 4 bases, leaving 13 bases between the germline ends. The germline V gene encodes CDR1 KGHSH and CDR2 LQKENI. In DNA form, the CDR3 reads TGTGCCAGCTCACCGGGCCAGGAACTGAATCAGCCCCAGCATTTT. Its protein is CASSPGQELNQPQHF.